This TCR beta chain was profiled in a study of T cells in Graves' hyperthyroidism and ophthalmopathy. Study-wide results and caveats: In validation, the model predicted ophthalmopathy. These predictions came a median 6.5 months before onset.

Concerning this clonotype itself: Antigen specificity is unknown.

Amplification of TCR beta CDR3 regions used RNA as the template. First-round RT-PCR targeting the TCR CDR3 was performed with the HTBI primer set. Each CDR3 protein is one row after TCRdb ran MiXCR on the multiplex PCR reads. Of hundreds of thousands of distinct CDR3 sequences in the sample, 18% are singletons; the top ten hold approximately 16%. This CDR3 region has 15 residues. The ends were cut back, 2 bases at V and 6 bases at J, with 17 bases in the middle. Germline V lookup: CDR1 GTSNPN, CDR2 SVGIG (reference sequence). Diagnosing involved the use of clinical symptoms, serum thyroxine and TRAb, thyroid ultrasound and orbital computed tomography. A sample of blood taken at first hyperthyroidism diagnosis preceded any ophthalmopathy symptoms. It was 10 ml of fresh peripheral blood that supplied the PBMCs.

Sequencing was performed on blood. The receptor comes from a woman in her forties or fifties with Graves' hyperthyroidism that later progressed to Graves' ophthalmopathy. The chain uses TRBV30 and TRBJ2-1, with no clear D. The CDR3 region is CAWSRVQAHSNEQFF. CDR3 DNA sequence: TGTGCCTGGAGTAGGGTCCAGGCCCATTCCAATGAGCAGTTCTTC.